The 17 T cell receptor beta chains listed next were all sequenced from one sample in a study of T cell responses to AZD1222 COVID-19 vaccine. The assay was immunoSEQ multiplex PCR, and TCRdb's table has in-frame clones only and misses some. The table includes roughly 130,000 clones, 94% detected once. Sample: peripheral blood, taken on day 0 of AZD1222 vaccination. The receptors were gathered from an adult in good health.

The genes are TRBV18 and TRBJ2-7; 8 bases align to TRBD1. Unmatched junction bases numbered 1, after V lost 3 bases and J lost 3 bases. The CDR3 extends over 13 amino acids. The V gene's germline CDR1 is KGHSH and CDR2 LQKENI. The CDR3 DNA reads TGTGCCAGCTCACCGACAGGGGTCTACGAGCAGTACTTC. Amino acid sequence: CASSPTGVYEQYF.

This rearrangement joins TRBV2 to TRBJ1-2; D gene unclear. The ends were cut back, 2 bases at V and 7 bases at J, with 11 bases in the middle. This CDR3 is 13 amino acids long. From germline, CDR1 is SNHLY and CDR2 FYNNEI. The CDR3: CASSERQTGGYTF. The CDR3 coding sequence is TGTGCCAGCAGTGAACGGCAGACGGGTGGCTACACCTTC.

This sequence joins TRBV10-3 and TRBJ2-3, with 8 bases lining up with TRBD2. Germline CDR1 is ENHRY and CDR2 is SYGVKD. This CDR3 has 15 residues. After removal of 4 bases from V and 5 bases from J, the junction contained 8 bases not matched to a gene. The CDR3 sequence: CAISGNSGNEDTQYF. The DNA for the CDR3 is TGTGCCATCAGTGGGAATAGCGGGAATGAAGATACGCAGTATTTT.

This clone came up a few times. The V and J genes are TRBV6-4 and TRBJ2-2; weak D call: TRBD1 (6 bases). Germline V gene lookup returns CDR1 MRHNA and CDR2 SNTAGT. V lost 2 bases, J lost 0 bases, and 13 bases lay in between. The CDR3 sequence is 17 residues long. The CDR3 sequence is CASSDATGPANTGELFF. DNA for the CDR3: TGTGCCAGCAGTGACGCGACAGGTCCCGCGAACACCGGGGAGCTGTTTTTT.

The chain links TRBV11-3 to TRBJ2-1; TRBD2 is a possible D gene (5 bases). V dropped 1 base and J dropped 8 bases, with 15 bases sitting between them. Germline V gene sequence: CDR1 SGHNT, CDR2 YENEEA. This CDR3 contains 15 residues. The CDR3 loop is CASSLGSLAQDEQFF. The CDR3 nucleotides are TGTGCCAGCAGCTTAGGTAGTCTAGCCCAGGATGAGCAGTTCTTC.

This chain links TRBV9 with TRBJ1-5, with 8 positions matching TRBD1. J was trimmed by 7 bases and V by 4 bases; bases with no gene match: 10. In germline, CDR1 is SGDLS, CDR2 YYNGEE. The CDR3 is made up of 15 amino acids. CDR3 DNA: TGTGCCAGCAGCAGGACAGGGACGATGGGCCAGCCCCAGCATTTT. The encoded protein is CASSRTGTMGQPQHF.

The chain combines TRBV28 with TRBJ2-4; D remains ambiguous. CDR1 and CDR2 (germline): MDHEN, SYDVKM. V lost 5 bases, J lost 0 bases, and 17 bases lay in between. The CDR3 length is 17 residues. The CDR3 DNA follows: TGTGCCAGCAGTCCACACCTCGCCAGGCTAGCCAAAAACATTCAGTACTTC. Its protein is CASSPHLARLAKNIQYF.

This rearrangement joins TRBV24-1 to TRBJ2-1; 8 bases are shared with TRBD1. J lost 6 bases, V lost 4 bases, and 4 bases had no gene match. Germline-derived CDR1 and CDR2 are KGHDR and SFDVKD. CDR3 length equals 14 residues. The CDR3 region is CATSDGQGVNEQFF. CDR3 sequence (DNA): TGTGCCACCAGTGACGGACAGGGTGTCAATGAGCAGTTCTTC.

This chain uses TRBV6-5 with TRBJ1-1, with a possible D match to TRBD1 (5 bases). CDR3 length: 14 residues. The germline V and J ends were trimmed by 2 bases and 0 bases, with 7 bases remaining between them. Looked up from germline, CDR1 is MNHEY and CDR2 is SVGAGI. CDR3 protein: CASSYGGMNTEAFF. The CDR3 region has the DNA TGTGCCAGCAGTTACGGGGGGATGAACACTGAAGCTTTCTTT.

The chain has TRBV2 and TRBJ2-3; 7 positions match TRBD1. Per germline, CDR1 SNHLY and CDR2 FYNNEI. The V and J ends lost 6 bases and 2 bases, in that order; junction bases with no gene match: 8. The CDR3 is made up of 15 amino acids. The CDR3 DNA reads TGTGCCAGCAGAGGCCGGGACAGTCCCACAGATACGCAGTATTTT. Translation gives CASRGRDSPTDTQYF.

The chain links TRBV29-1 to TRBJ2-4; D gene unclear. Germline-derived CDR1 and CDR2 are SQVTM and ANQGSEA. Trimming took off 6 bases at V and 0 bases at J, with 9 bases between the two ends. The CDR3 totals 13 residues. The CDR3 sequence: CSVRQLAKNIQYF. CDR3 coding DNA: TGCAGCGTACGTCAACTAGCCAAAAACATTCAGTACTTC.

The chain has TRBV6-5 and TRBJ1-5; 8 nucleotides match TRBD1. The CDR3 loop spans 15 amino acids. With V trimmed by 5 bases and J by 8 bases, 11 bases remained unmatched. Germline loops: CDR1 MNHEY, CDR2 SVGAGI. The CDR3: CASSPGILDREPQHF. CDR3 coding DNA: TGTGCCAGCAGTCCAGGAATCTTGGACAGGGAGCCCCAGCATTTT.

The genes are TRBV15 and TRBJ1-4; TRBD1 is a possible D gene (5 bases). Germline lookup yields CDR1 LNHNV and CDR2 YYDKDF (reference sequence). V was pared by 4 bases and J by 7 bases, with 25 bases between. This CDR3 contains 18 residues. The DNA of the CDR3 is TGTGCCACCAGCAACCCCCAGGTTGAGGTCATTGGGGGTGAAAAACTGTTTTTT. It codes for CATSNPQVEVIGGEKLFF. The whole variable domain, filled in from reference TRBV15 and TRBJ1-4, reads DAMVIQNPRYQVTQFGKPVTLSCSQTLNHNVMYWYQQKSSQAPKLLFHYYDKDFNNEADTPDNFQSRRPNTSFCFLDIRSPGLGDTAMYLCATSNPQVEVIGGEKLFFGSGTQLSVL.

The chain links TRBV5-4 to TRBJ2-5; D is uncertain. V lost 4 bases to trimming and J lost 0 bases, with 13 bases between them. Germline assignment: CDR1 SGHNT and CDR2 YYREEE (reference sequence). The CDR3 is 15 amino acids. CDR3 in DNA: TGTGCCAGCAGCCCTGCTAGTAGATACCAAGAGACCCAGTACTTC. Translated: CASSPASRYQETQYF.

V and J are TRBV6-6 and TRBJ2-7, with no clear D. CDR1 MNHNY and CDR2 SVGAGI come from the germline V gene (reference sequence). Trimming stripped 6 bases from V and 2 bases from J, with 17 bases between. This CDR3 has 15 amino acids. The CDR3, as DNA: TGTGCCAGCAGCCCCCCCACAGACCCGACCTACGAGCAGTACTTC. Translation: CASSPPTDPTYEQYF.

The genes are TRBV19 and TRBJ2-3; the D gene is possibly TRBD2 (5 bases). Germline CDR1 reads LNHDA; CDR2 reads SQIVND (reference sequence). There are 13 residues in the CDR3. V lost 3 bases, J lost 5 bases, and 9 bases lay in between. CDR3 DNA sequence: TGTGCCAGTAGTATCGAGGCGGGAGATACGCAGTATTTT. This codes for CASSIEAGDTQYF. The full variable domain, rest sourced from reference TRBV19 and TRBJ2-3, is DGGITQSPKYLFRKEGQNVTLSCEQNLNHDAMYWYRQDPGQGLRLIYYSQIVNDFQKGDIAEGYSVSREKKESFPLTVTSAQKNPTAFYLCASSIEAGDTQYFGPGTRLTVL.

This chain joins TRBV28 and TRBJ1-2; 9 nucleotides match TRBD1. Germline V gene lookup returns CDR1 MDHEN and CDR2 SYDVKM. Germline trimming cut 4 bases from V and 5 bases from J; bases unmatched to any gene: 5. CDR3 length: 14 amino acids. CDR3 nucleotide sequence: TGTGCCAGCAGTTGGACAGGGGCTGTATATGGCTACACCTTC. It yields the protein CASSWTGAVYGYTF.